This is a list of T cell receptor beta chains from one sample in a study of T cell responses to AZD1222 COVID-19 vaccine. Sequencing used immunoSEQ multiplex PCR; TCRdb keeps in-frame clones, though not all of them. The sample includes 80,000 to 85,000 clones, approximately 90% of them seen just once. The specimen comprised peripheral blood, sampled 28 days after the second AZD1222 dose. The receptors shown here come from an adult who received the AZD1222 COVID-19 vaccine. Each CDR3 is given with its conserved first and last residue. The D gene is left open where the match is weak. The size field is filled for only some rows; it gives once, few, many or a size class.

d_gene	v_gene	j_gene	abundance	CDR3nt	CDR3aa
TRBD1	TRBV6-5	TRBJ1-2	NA	TGTGCCAGCAGGTACAGGGACAGGGTCGATGGCTACACCTTC	CASRYRDRVDGYTF
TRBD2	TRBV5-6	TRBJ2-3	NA	TGTGCCAGCAGCCGGGGACTAGGGGACACAGATACGCAGTATTTT	CASSRGLGDTDTQYF
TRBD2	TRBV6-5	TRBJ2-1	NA	TGTGCCGGAGCCCTTCCGGGGGGACATGAGCAGTTCTTC	CAGALPGGHEQFF
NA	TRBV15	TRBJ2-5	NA	TGTGCCACCAGCAGAGAGCCGGGAGATCAAGAGACCCAGTACTTC	CATSREPGDQETQYF
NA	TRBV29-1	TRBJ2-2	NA	TGCAGCGCCCGGCGGGGGCAGCCCGGGGAGCTGTTTTTT	CSARRGQPGELFF
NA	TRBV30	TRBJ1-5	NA	TGTGCCTGGAGTCGAGGGGTCATTGGGAATCAGCCCCAGCATTTT	CAWSRGVIGNQPQHF
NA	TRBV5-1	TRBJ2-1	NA	TGCGCCAGCAGCTTGGCCCCGGCTCCGGGATTGAATGAGCAGTTCTTC	CASSLAPAPGLNEQFF
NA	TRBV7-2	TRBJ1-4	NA	TGTGCCAGCAGCTTAGTAGCGAGGGCGGGTGAAAAACTGTTTTTT	CASSLVARAGEKLFF
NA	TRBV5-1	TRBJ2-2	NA	TGCGCCAGCAGCTTGGTCAGCGGAGCGGGTCCCGGGGAGCTGTTTTTT	CASSLVSGAGPGELFF
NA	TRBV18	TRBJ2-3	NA	TGTGCCAGCTCACCAGGCTACGATCGAGTTGATACGCAGTATTTT	CASSPGYDRVDTQYF
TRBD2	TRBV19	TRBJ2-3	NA	TGTGCCAGTAACCGACTAGCGGGAGGCACAGATACGCAGTATTTT	CASNRLAGGTDTQYF
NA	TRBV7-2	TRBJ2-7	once	TGTGCCAGCTCAAATAGAGGGGTCCACGAGCAGTACTTC	CASSNRGVHEQYF
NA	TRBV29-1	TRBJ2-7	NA	TGCAGCGTACTAGATATCTACGAGCAGTACTTC	CSVLDIYEQYF
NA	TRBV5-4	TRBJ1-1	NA	TGTGCCAGCAGGCGGGAGAGGGTCACTGAAGCTTTCTTT	CASRRERVTEAFF
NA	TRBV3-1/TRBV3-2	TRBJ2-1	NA	TGTGCCAGCAGCCAAGTCCTACCAAACAATGAGCAGTTCTTC	CASSQVLPNNEQFF
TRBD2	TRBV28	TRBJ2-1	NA	TGTGCCAGCAGTCTGATGGGACTAGCGGGAGGGGAGCAGTTCTTC	CASSLMGLAGGEQFF
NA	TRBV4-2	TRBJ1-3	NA	TGTGCCAGCAGCCAAGACCGGGTTTCTGGAAACACCATATATTTT	CASSQDRVSGNTIYF
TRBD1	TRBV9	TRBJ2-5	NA	TGTGCCAGCAGCGTAGATAGGACAGGGGTAAATCAAGAGACCCAGTACTTC	CASSVDRTGVNQETQYF
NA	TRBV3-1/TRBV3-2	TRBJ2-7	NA	TGTGCCAGCAGCCAGACTCCTTCAAGCTCCTACGAGCAGTACTTC	CASSQTPSSSYEQYF
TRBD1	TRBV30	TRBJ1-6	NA	TGTGCCTGGAGTGGGGACAGGGAAGCCTCACCCCTCCACTTT	CAWSGDREASPLHF
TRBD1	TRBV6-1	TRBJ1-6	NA	TGTGCCAGCAGTGAGCAGACAGGGAATTCACCCCTCCACTTT	CASSEQTGNSPLHF
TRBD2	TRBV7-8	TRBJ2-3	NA	TGTGCCAGCAGCCCTATTGGGACTAGCGGGAGCGGTCGGGCAGATACGCAGTATTTT	CASSPIGTSGSGRADTQYF
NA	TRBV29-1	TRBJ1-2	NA	TGCAGCGTTGACTTGGAAGGGCCAGGGATGTTTCGCTATGGCTACACCTTC	CSVDLEGPGMFRYGYTF
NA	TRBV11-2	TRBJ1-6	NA	TGTGCCAGCAGCCAAAACCCCTATAATTCACCCCTCCACTTT	CASSQNPYNSPLHF